The clone carrying this TCR beta chain has ten or more counts. The target antigen is unknown. These data are taken from a study of CD8 T cells in ankylosing spondylitis. With molecular barcodes, quantitative 5'-RACE was used to make the TCR beta libraries. One entry per CDR3 protein results from TCRdb running MiXCR on the 5' RACE reads. The repertoire holds approximately 150,000 distinct CDR3 sequences, with roughly 34% as singletons. Study findings and constraints: Enrichment of disease-linked clones was reportedly significant in matched ankylosing spondylitis synovial fluid. Among TCR beta sequences, a motif of eight or nine highly homologous variants appeared characteristic of ankylosing spondylitis blood.

The source of this sequence is a male donor with ankylosing spondylitis. Sequenced: synovial fluid, either unsorted or a sorted T cell fraction (not recorded which).

CDR3 protein: CASRGTGGNTEAFF. DNA for the CDR3: TGTGCCAGCAGGGGGACAGGGGGAAACACTGAAGCTTTCTTT. This chain links TRBV2 with TRBJ1-1; 11 bases are a match to TRBD1. This CDR3 is built from 14 residues. Germline V gene lookup returns CDR1 SNHLY and CDR2 FYNNEI. The V and J ends lost 6 bases and 2 bases, in that order; junction bases with no gene match: 2. Looking up the rest from reference TRBV2 and TRBJ1-1 gives the full variable domain: EPEVTQTPSHQVTQMGQEVILRCVPISNHLYFYWYRQILGQKVEFLVSFYNNEISEKSEIFDDQFSVERPDGSNFTLKIRSTKLEDSAMYFCASRGTGGNTEAFFGQGTRLTVV.